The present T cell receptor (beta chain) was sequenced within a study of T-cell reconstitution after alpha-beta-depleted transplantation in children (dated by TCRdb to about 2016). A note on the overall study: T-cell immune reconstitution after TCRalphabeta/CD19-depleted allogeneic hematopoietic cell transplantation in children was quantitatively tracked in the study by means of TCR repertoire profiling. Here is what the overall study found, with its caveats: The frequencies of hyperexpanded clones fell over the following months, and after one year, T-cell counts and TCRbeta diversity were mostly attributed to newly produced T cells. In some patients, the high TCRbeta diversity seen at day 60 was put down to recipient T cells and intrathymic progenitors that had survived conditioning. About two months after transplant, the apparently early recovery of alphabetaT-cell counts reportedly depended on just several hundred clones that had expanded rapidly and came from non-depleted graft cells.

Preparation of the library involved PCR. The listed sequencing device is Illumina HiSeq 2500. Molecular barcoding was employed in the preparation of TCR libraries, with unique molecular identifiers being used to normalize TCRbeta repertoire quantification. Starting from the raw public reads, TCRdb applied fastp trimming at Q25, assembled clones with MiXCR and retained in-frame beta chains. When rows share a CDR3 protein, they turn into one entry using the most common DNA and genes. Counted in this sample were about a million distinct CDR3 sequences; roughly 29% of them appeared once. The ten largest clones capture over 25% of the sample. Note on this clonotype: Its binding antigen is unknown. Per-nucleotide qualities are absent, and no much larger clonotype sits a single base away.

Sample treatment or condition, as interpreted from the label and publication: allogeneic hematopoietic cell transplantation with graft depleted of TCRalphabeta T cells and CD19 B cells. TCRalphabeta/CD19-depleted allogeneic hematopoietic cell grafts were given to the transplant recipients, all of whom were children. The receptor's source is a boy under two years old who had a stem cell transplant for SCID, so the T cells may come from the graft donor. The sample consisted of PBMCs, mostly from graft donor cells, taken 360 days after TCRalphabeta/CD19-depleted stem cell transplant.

The DNA sequence is TGTGCCAGCAGTCGGCGGACTAGCTCCTACAATGAGCAGTTCTTC. It translates to CASSRRTSSYNEQFF. This chain joins TRBV12-3 or TRBV12-4 to TRBJ2-1; a stretch of 7 junction bases matches TRBD2. Compared with germline, V lacks 5 bases and J lacks 0 bases; bases without a gene match: 4. Taken from cysteine to phenylalanine, the CDR3 has 15 residues. Left in the record is the CDR3 DNA by itself, 45 bases read in frame from the first base.